This T cell receptor (beta chain) appears in the sequencing data of a study of blood T cell repertoires in COVID-19. The CDR3 sequence is 13 residues long. Losses at the gene ends were 6 bases for V and 6 bases for J; bases not matched to a gene: 9. Germline V gives CDR1 SQVTM, CDR2 ANQGSEA. Assay: immunoSEQ multiplex PCR; the TCRdb copy retains only in-frame clones and omits some. Of about 71,000 clones listed, roughly 83% are singletons. This TCR came from a man between 65 and 85 years old with acute or convalescent COVID-19. Sequencing input: peripheral blood. The chain links TRBV29-1 to TRBJ2-7; 9 bases agree with TRBD1. The CDR3: CSVSIQDRGEQYF. The CDR3 coding sequence is TGCAGCGTCTCAATCCAGGACAGGGGCGAGCAGTACTTC.